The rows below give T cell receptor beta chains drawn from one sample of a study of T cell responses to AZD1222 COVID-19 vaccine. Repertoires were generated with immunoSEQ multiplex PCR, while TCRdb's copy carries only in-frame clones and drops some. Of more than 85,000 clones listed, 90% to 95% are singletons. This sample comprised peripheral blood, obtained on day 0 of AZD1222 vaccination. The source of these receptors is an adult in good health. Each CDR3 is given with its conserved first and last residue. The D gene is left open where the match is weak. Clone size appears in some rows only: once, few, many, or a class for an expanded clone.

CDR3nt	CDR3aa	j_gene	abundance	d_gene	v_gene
TGTGCCAGCAGCTTGGGGACGGAGCAAGGTGGGGCCAACGTCCTGACTTTC	CASSLGTEQGGANVLTF	TRBJ2-6	NA	NA	TRBV5-4
TGTGCCAGCAGTTTACAGGGATTAGCCATGACTAATGAAAAACTGTTTTTT	CASSLQGLAMTNEKLFF	TRBJ1-4	NA	NA	TRBV27
TGCGCCAGCAGCCAAGATAGCAATCAGCCCCAGCATTTT	CASSQDSNQPQHF	TRBJ1-5	NA	NA	TRBV4-3
TGTGCCAGCACAAGAGAGGGGTCCTCCTACGAGCAGTACTTC	CASTREGSSYEQYF	TRBJ2-7	NA	NA	TRBV7-2
TGTGCCAGCAGCGTAGGGACTAGCGGGAGAGGGGAGCAGTTCTTC	CASSVGTSGRGEQFF	TRBJ2-1	NA	TRBD2	TRBV9
TGTGCCTGGAGTTCGCCAGGGGGCGGGGGTGAAAAACTGTTTTTT	CAWSSPGGGGEKLFF	TRBJ1-4	NA	TRBD1	TRBV30
TGTGCCAGCAGCCAAACAACGGGAGGGCCGGCAGATACGCAGTATTTT	CASSQTTGGPADTQYF	TRBJ2-3	once	TRBD2	TRBV14
TGTGCCAGCAGCCAGAACAGGGGCCACACTGAAGCTTTCTTT	CASSQNRGHTEAFF	TRBJ1-1	NA	TRBD1	TRBV6-6
TGTGCCAGCACCCCGACAGGAGGCTCCTACGAGCAGTACTTC	CASTPTGGSYEQYF	TRBJ2-7	NA	NA	TRBV6-5
TGTGCCACCACTCGCCCCGTAACTAATGAAAAACTGTTTTTT	CATTRPVTNEKLFF	TRBJ1-4	NA	NA	TRBV28
TGCGCCAGCAGCCGCGCCGGGACAATTGCGACTGAAGCTTTCTTT	CASSRAGTIATEAFF	TRBJ1-1	NA	NA	TRBV5-1
TGTGCCAGCAGCTTGGGGACAGGGACGGGCACTGAAGCTTTCTTT	CASSLGTGTGTEAFF	TRBJ1-1	NA	TRBD1	TRBV11-3
TGTGCCAGCAGCTCGGGGAGAAAGAACACTGAAGCTTTCTTT	CASSSGRKNTEAFF	TRBJ1-1	NA	NA	TRBV5-8
TGTGCCAGCAGCTCAAACTCCCAAACTGAGCAGTTCTTC	CASSSNSQTEQFF	TRBJ2-1	NA	NA	TRBV7-2
TGTGCCAGCAGTTCTGGCAGGGGGTCACATAACACTGAAGCTTTCTTT	CASSSGRGSHNTEAFF	TRBJ1-1	NA	TRBD1	TRBV6-5
TGTGCCAGGATTCGACAGGGGCGGGGGACTGAAGCTTTCTTT	CARIRQGRGTEAFF	TRBJ1-1	once	TRBD1	TRBV2
TGTGCCAGCAGTGAACCACAGGGGGCCGGAGAGACCCAGTACTTC	CASSEPQGAGETQYF	TRBJ2-5	NA	TRBD1	TRBV25-1
TGTGCCTACGGGGCGACCTCTGGAAACACCATATATTTT	CAYGATSGNTIYF	TRBJ1-3	NA	NA	TRBV10-3
TGCGCCAGCAGCTCCAGGGGGGGTCCCCTCTACGAGCAGTACTTC	CASSSRGGPLYEQYF	TRBJ2-7	NA	NA	TRBV5-1
TGCAGTGCTAGTAACAGGGGGTCCTACAATGAGCAGTTCTTC	CSASNRGSYNEQFF	TRBJ2-1	NA	TRBD1	TRBV20-1
TGCGCCAGCAGCCAAGATTGGGGGACCGCTAGCACAGATACGCAGTATTTT	CASSQDWGTASTDTQYF	TRBJ2-3	NA	NA	TRBV4-3
TGTGCCAGCAGCACAAAGAGCTTAGCGGGAGGCCTCTACGAGCAGTACTTC	CASSTKSLAGGLYEQYF	TRBJ2-7	NA	TRBD2	TRBV28
TGTGCCAGCAGTGGGGGACAGACCTACGAGCAGTACTTC	CASSGGQTYEQYF	TRBJ2-7	NA	TRBD1	TRBV28
TGTGCCAGCTCGTCGGACAGGGGGCCTTACAATGAGCAGTTCTTC	CASSSDRGPYNEQFF	TRBJ2-1	NA	TRBD1	TRBV18
TGTGCCAGCAGTTACAGGTCCGGGGAGCTGTTTTTT	CASSYRSGELFF	TRBJ2-2	NA	NA	TRBV12-3/TRBV12-4
TGTGCCAGCTCACCCGGGACGGCATCCTACGAGCAGTACTTC	CASSPGTASYEQYF	TRBJ2-7	NA	NA	TRBV18
TGTGCCAGCAGCCAAGATGGGCCTCCCAACACCGGGGAGCTGTTTTTT	CASSQDGPPNTGELFF	TRBJ2-2	NA	NA	TRBV4-2
TGTGCCAGCAGCGCAATACCGGGCACCAATGAGCAGTTCTTC	CASSAIPGTNEQFF	TRBJ2-1	NA	NA	TRBV9
TGCGCCAGCAGCGCACAGCTGAACACTGAAGCTTTCTTT	CASSAQLNTEAFF	TRBJ1-1	NA	NA	TRBV10-1
TGTGCCAGCAGTGAAGACGGCAGAAACTATGGCTACACCTTC	CASSEDGRNYGYTF	TRBJ1-2	NA	NA	TRBV2
TGTGCCAGCAGCTGGAGGCCAAGGGCGGTAAATTCACCCCTCCACTTT	CASSWRPRAVNSPLHF	TRBJ1-6	NA	NA	TRBV5-6
TGTGCCAGCAGTGACTTTGCCCGGGACAGCTCCTACAATGAGCAGTTCTTC	CASSDFARDSSYNEQFF	TRBJ2-1	NA	TRBD1	TRBV6-4
TGTGCCATCAGTGAGTCTACTTCTGGCAATCAGCCCCAGCATTTT	CAISESTSGNQPQHF	TRBJ1-5	NA	NA	TRBV10-3
TGTGCCAGCAGTTCCCAGTTAGGGCCCCAGCATTTT	CASSSQLGPQHF	TRBJ1-5	NA	NA	TRBV12-3/TRBV12-4
TGTGCCAGCAGCTTAACAGGGCAGCTGAACACTGAAGCTTTCTTT	CASSLTGQLNTEAFF	TRBJ1-1	NA	NA	TRBV7-3
TGCGCCAGCAGCCAAGCCACAGGGGGGAGAGGCAACACCATATATTTT	CASSQATGGRGNTIYF	TRBJ1-3	NA	TRBD1	TRBV4-1
TGCGCCAGCAGCTTGGCGTCCAACTCCTACAATGAGCAGTTCTTC	CASSLASNSYNEQFF	TRBJ2-1	once	NA	TRBV5-1
TGTGCCTGGACTCGGGACCGCGGGGCTGGCTACACCTTC	CAWTRDRGAGYTF	TRBJ1-2	NA	NA	TRBV30
TGTGCCAGCAGTCGGGCAGGGAGATCTACAACTAATGAAAAACTGTTTTTT	CASSRAGRSTTNEKLFF	TRBJ1-4	NA	NA	TRBV6-6
TGTGCCAGCAGTGACCGTGGGGGCGTCACCTACGAGCAGTACTTC	CASSDRGGVTYEQYF	TRBJ2-7	NA	NA	TRBV6-1
TGTGCCAGCTCACCCGCGCAGAACACTGAAGCTTTCTTT	CASSPAQNTEAFF	TRBJ1-1	few	NA	TRBV18
TGCGCCAGCAGCCATGGGGACCGCTCCTACGAGCAGTACTTC	CASSHGDRSYEQYF	TRBJ2-7	NA	NA	TRBV5-1
TGTGCCAGCACCGAGGGGTCCGGGGAGCTGTTTTTT	CASTEGSGELFF	TRBJ2-2	NA	NA	TRBV9
TGCGCCAGCAGCAGGACACCGGGAGGCACTGAAGCTTTCTTT	CASSRTPGGTEAFF	TRBJ1-1	NA	NA	TRBV4-1
TGTGCCAGCTCACCACCGGGACAGGGAATTAGGTCTGGGGCCAACGTCCTGACTTTC	CASSPPGQGIRSGANVLTF	TRBJ2-6	NA	TRBD1	TRBV18